Presented here are 27 T cell receptor beta chains from one specimen sequenced in a study of blood T cell repertoires in COVID-19. TCRdb's copy holds only in-frame clones and misses some; the assay was immunoSEQ multiplex PCR. The sample lists around 190,000 clones, more than 70% occurring once. Sequenced material: peripheral blood. Receptor source: a woman aged 60-75 years with acute or convalescent COVID-19.

V is TRBV19 and J is TRBJ1-1; 9 bases are a match to TRBD1. V dropped 7 bases and J dropped 3; count of bases not matched to a gene: 3. Germline values: CDR1 LNHDA, CDR2 SQIVND (reference sequence). The CDR3 has 13 residues. CDR3 loop: CASNRGPDTEAFF. The CDR3 DNA sequence: TGTGCCAGTAACAGGGGGCCCGACACTGAAGCTTTCTTT.

The CDR3 DNA reads as TGTGCCACCAGCAGAGATCCCCAGGGGCAAAGTGAAGCTTTCTTT. Protein product: CATSRDPQGQSEAFF. The rearrangement joins TRBV15 to TRBJ1-1; D perhaps matches TRBD1 (6 bases). Trimming took 0 bases from V and 7 from J, leaving 15 bases between them. Germline V gene lookup returns CDR1 LNHNV and CDR2 YYDKDF (reference sequence). This CDR3 is 15 amino acids long. The full variable domain, in which reference TRBV15 and TRBJ1-1 provide the parts outside the CDR3, is DAMVIQNPRYQVTQFGKPVTLSCSQTLNHNVMYWYQQKSSQAPKLLFHYYDKDFNNEADTPDNFQSRRPNTSFCFLDIRSPGLGDTAMYLCATSRDPQGQSEAFFGQGTRLTVV.

This chain joins TRBV19 and TRBJ1-5; TRBD1 might be the D (6 bases). Germline V CDR1 and CDR2: LNHDA, SQIVND (reference sequence). This CDR3 has 14 residues. The germline V and J ends were trimmed by 6 bases and 4 bases, with 13 bases remaining between them. The CDR3 here is CASRDGQFNQPQHF. The CDR3 DNA reads as TGTGCCAGTAGGGACGGACAGTTTAATCAGCCCCAGCATTTT.

This chain uses TRBV7-9 with TRBJ2-1; D not certain. This CDR3 region has 12 residues. The V gene lost 5 bases and the J gene lost 5 bases, with 7 bases spanning the gap. CDR1 and CDR2 (germline): SEHNR, FQNEAQ (reference sequence). CDR3 loop: CASSRLDNEQFF. CDR3 DNA: TGTGCCAGCAGCCGACTCGACAATGAGCAGTTCTTC.

The rearrangement uses TRBV3-1 (or the pseudogene TRBV3-2) and TRBJ1-2, with a weak D call TRBD1 (5 bases). V gave up 5 bases and J gave up 3 bases, with 13 bases separating them. The CDR3 extends over 14 amino acids. Germline assignment: CDR1 LGHDT and CDR2 YNNKEL (reference sequence). DNA for the CDR3: TGTGCCAGCAGCATCGACTGGGGCGACTATGGCTACACCTTC. It encodes CASSIDWGDYGYTF.

V and J are TRBV6-5 and TRBJ1-2; TRBD1 matches at 10 bases. The CDR3 is made up of 15 amino acids. Germline trimming cut 2 bases from V and 5 bases from J; bases unmatched to any gene: 5. Germline lookup yields CDR1 MNHEY and CDR2 SVGAGI. The CDR3 is CASSYPDRGEYGYTF. The CDR3 DNA follows: TGTGCCAGCAGTTACCCGGACAGGGGGGAATATGGCTACACCTTC.

This chain joins TRBV12-5 and TRBJ1-1; D remains ambiguous. The germline V gene encodes CDR1 LGHNT and CDR2 FRNRAP. This CDR3 is built from 13 residues. The V end was cut by 6 bases, the J end by 4 bases, with 12 bases between. CDR3 in amino acids: CASGSAVGTEAFF. In DNA, the CDR3 is TGTGCTAGTGGGTCCGCGGTTGGCACTGAAGCTTTCTTT.

This chain uses TRBV27 with TRBJ1-1, with no clear D. Trimming took off 6 bases at V and 5 bases at J, with 13 bases between the two ends. Germline V gene sequence: CDR1 MNHEY, CDR2 SMNVEV (reference sequence). The CDR3 consists of 13 residues. CDR3 in DNA: TGTGCCAGCAGGCAAGATTGGAGAACTGAAGCTTTCTTT. Amino acid sequence: CASRQDWRTEAFF.

V is TRBV13 and J is TRBJ1-2; a possible D gene is TRBD1 (6 bases). Trimming removed 4 bases from V and 3 bases from J, with 6 bases in between. The germline V gene encodes CDR1 PRHDT and CDR2 FYEKMQ (reference sequence). The CDR3 has 12 amino acids. The CDR3 loop reads CASSYRDYGYTF. In DNA form, the CDR3 reads TGTGCCAGCAGCTACAGGGACTATGGCTACACCTTC.

The gene calls are TRBV28 and TRBJ1-1, with D possibly TRBD1 on 5 matching bases. Looked up from germline, CDR1 is MDHEN and CDR2 is SYDVKM. V shed 3 bases and J shed 1 base, with 15 bases lying between them. The CDR3 spans 16 residues. CDR3 in DNA: TGTGCCAGCAGTTTCATGGACCACGGGGGGAACACTGAAGCTTTCTTT. Residues: CASSFMDHGGNTEAFF.

This clone was seen only a few times. This sample includes further DNA sequences coding for the same CDR3. The rearrangement uses TRBV7-3 and TRBJ2-1; a possible D gene is TRBD2 (6 bases). CDR1 and CDR2 (germline): SGHTA, FQGTGA. With 3 bases removed from V and 7 bases from J, the gap between germline ends came to 10 bases. CDR3 length: 13 amino acids. The CDR3 nucleotides are TGTGCCAGCAGCTTGGGACTCCTAAATGAGCAGTTCTTC. This translates into CASSLGLLNEQFF.

The chain has TRBV18 and TRBJ2-1, with TRBD2 matching 16 bases. V lost 6 bases to trimming and J lost 7 bases; unmatched junction nucleotides: 15. The CDR3 is 19 residues long. The germline V gene encodes CDR1 KGHSH and CDR2 LQKENI. The CDR3 region is CASSAGLGLAGGRGNEQFF. The DNA of the CDR3 is TGTGCCAGCTCGGCCGGACTGGGACTAGCGGGAGGGCGAGGAAATGAGCAGTTCTTC.

This clone was seen a handful of times. V and J are TRBV7-9 and TRBJ2-1, with TRBD2 matching 8 bases. V was clipped by 2 bases and J by 7 bases; unmatched bases: 7. The CDR3 runs to 15 residues. Germline assignment: CDR1 SEHNR and CDR2 FQNEAQ (reference sequence). The CDR3: CASSLRSGSLNEQFF. The CDR3 DNA reads as TGTGCCAGCAGCTTAAGGAGCGGGAGTTTAAATGAGCAGTTCTTC.

The chain links TRBV5-1 to TRBJ1-4; unclear D gene. CDR3 length: 16 residues. Trimming took off 0 bases at V and 1 base at J, with 10 bases between the two ends. The germline CDR1 and CDR2 sequences are SGHRS and YFSETQ. CDR3 amino acids: CASSLGRQGTNEKLFF. The CDR3 nucleotides are TGCGCCAGCAGCTTGGGCCGACAAGGAACTAATGAAAAACTGTTTTTT. Filled out from reference TRBV5-1 and TRBJ1-4, the complete variable domain reads KAGVTQTPRYLIKTRGQQVTLSCSPISGHRSVSWYQQTPGQGLQFLFEYFSETQRNKGNFPGRFSGRQFSNSRSEMNVSTLELGDSALYLCASSLGRQGTNEKLFFGSGTQLSVL.

V gene TRBV28 combines with J gene TRBJ1-2, with TRBD1 matching 9 bases. This CDR3 has 13 amino acids. Germline lookup yields CDR1 MDHEN and CDR2 SYDVKM. Unmatched junction bases numbered 4, after V lost 6 bases and J lost 5 bases. The CDR3 region is CASRKDRGYGYTF. CDR3 nucleotides: TGTGCCAGCAGAAAAGACAGGGGGTATGGCTACACCTTC.

V is TRBV28 and J is TRBJ1-5, with 8 bases aligning to TRBD1. CDR1 is MDHEN and CDR2 is SYDVKM in the germline V gene. The CDR3 totals 15 residues. V gave up 1 base and J gave up 5 bases; unmatched junction bases: 4. As DNA, the CDR3 is TGTGCCAGCAGTTTATCACAGGGGGGCCATCAGCCCCAGCATTTT. This gives the protein CASSLSQGGHQPQHF.

This chain links TRBV5-1 with TRBJ2-7; 16 bases are a match to TRBD2. In germline, CDR1 is SGHRS, CDR2 YFSETQ. The V segment lost 4 bases and the J segment 7 bases; nucleotides outside the gene matches: 11. The CDR3 sequence is 17 residues long. The CDR3 nucleotides are TGCGCCAGCAGCGTCGGGACTAGCGGGAGGGCTTGGGGGGAGCAGTACTTC. This sequence encodes CASSVGTSGRAWGEQYF.

This clone is a singleton in its sample. The V gene is TRBV23-1, the J gene TRBJ1-3; tentative D call: TRBD1 (5 bases). TRBV23-1 is marked as an open reading frame, function uncertain. The CDR3 spans 15 residues. The V and J ends lost 6 bases and 8 bases respectively, with 20 bases between them. The CDR3 is CASSPGDRQSDTIYF. In DNA form, the CDR3 reads TGCGCCAGCAGCCCCGGAGACCGACAGTCGGACACCATATATTTT.

This chain joins TRBV18 and TRBJ1-3, with 7 bases that match TRBD1. Germline V gene sequence: CDR1 KGHSH, CDR2 LQKENI. CDR3 length: 15 residues. The V and J ends lost 2 bases and 2 bases, in that order; junction bases with no gene match: 3. For the CDR3, the DNA is TGTGCCAGCTCACCATCTGGACAGGCTGGAAACACCATATATTTT. Translating it yields CASSPSGQAGNTIYF. Looking up the rest from reference TRBV18 and TRBJ1-3 gives the full variable domain: NAGVMQNPRHLVRRRGQEARLRCSPMKGHSHVYWYRQLPEEGLKFMVYLQKENIIDESGMPKERFSAEFPKEGPSILRIQQVVRGDSAAYFCASSPSGQAGNTIYFGEGSWLTVV.

V usage is TRBV4-1 and J usage is TRBJ2-3; maybe TRBD2 (5 bases). Germline V gives CDR1 MGHRA, CDR2 YSYEKL. The V end lost 5 bases, the J end lost 0 bases, and 9 bases lay between the germline ends. The CDR3 has 14 residues. As DNA, the CDR3 is TGCGCCAGCAGCTTCAGCGGAAGCACAGATACGCAGTATTTT. Residues: CASSFSGSTDTQYF.

The V call is TRBV3-1 (or the pseudogene TRBV3-2), the J call TRBJ1-1; a weak D match, TRBD1 (5 bases). This CDR3 has 11 residues. CDR1 LGHDT and CDR2 YNNKEL come from the germline V gene (reference sequence). With 1 base removed from V and 10 bases from J, the gap between germline ends came to 7 bases. The CDR3 DNA reads as TGTGCCAGCAGCCAAGGGCAGGGAGCTTTCTTT. Its protein product is CASSQGQGAFF.

The V call is TRBV12-3 or TRBV12-4, the J call TRBJ2-3, with TRBD2 matching over 9 bases. Trimming took 10 bases from V and 2 from J; bases not matched to a gene: 4. The CDR3 contains 13 residues. The CDR3 sequence is CAIGLAPTDTQYF. The CDR3 nucleotides are TGTGCCATCGGACTAGCGCCCACAGATACGCAGTATTTT.

The rearrangement joins TRBV10-3 to TRBJ1-1; 9 bases are a match to TRBD1. CDR1 is ENHRY, CDR2 SYGVKD, per germline. This CDR3 is built from 14 residues. J gave up 1 base and V 5 bases, and 2 bases lay outside the gene matches. The CDR3 loop reads CAISWDRENTEAFF. The DNA of the CDR3 is TGTGCCATCAGTTGGGACAGGGAGAACACTGAAGCTTTCTTT.

This sequence joins TRBV19 and TRBJ1-3; unclear D gene. CDR1 is LNHDA and CDR2 is SQIVND in the germline V gene (reference sequence). V lost 5 bases and J lost 4, with 6 bases in between. The CDR3 extends over 12 amino acids. CDR3 DNA: TGTGCCAGTAGTTTTCAGGGAAACACCATATATTTT. Its translation: CASSFQGNTIYF.

The rearrangement joins TRBV5-1 to TRBJ1-4; the D gene is possibly TRBD1 (6 bases). The CDR3 runs to 15 residues. V was shortened by 3 bases and J by 0 bases, with 9 bases between the two germline ends. The germline gives CDR1 SGHRS, CDR2 YFSETQ. In DNA form, the CDR3 reads TGCGCCAGCAGCTCGGACAGTTCAACTAATGAAAAACTGTTTTTT. It specifies CASSSDSSTNEKLFF.

The DNA of the CDR3 is TGTGCCAGTAGGACGGGAGGTAATAGCAATCAGCCCCAGCATTTT. Its translation is CASRTGGNSNQPQHF. The V call is TRBV19, the J call TRBJ1-5, with D hard to call. This CDR3 has 15 amino acids. The germline V gene encodes CDR1 LNHDA and CDR2 SQIVND (reference sequence). V was cut by 6 bases and J by 0 bases, with 12 bases left in between.

This rearrangement joins TRBV3-1 (or the pseudogene TRBV3-2) to TRBJ2-1; 7 bases are a match to TRBD2. The CDR3 loop spans 14 amino acids. CDR1 LGHDT and CDR2 YNNKEL come from the germline V gene (reference sequence). The ends lost 2 bases at V and 13 bases at J; junction bases unmatched: 11. CDR3 coding DNA: TGTGCCAGCAGCCAAATCTCCGGGGGGAGTCCTCAGTTCTTC. This sequence encodes CASSQISGGSPQFF.